Below are 26 T cell receptor beta chains sequenced from a single sample in a study of blood T cell repertoires in COVID-19. Produced via immunoSEQ multiplex PCR; TCRdb's table is partial and in-frame only. The sample records about 220,000 clones, 84% being singletons. Source material: peripheral blood. The receptors come from a woman aged 55-69 years with acute or convalescent COVID-19.

The chain combines TRBV20-1 with TRBJ1-2, with D uncertain. V dropped 3 bases and J dropped 4 bases, with 12 bases sitting between them. This CDR3 is built from 13 residues. Germline V CDR1 and CDR2: DFQATT, SNEGSKA (reference sequence). The CDR3 loop is CSASVTRRYGYTF. As DNA, the CDR3 is TGCAGTGCTAGTGTTACACGCCGCTATGGCTACACCTTC.

The rearrangement joins TRBV21-1 to TRBJ1-5; the DNA was not compared with TRBD1, the D call given in the table. TRBV21-1 is a pseudogene segment. The CDR3 runs 15 residues. The CDR3 nucleotides read TGTGCCAGCAGCAAAGCGGCGGACAGGGATCAGCCCCAGCATTTT. Translated, it gives CASSKAADRDQPQHF.

The chain is built from TRBV19 and TRBJ2-7, with 9 nucleotides matching TRBD1. V was pared by 5 bases and J by 4 bases, with 3 bases of the junction left unmatched. The CDR3 is 13 amino acids. From germline, CDR1 is LNHDA and CDR2 SQIVND (reference sequence). The CDR3 spells CASSYRGQYEQYF. Here the CDR3 DNA reads TGTGCCAGTAGTTACAGGGGGCAGTACGAGCAGTACTTC.

The chain recombines TRBV4-2 with TRBJ1-4, with 9 bases identical to TRBD1. CDR1 and CDR2 (germline): LGHNA, YNFKEQ. This CDR3 contains 15 residues. The V gene end was trimmed by 0 bases and the J gene end by 8 bases; junction bases not matched to a gene: 4. This chain's CDR3 is CASSQERTGVEKLFF. The CDR3 DNA sequence: TGTGCCAGCAGCCAAGAAAGGACAGGGGTCGAAAAACTGTTTTTT.

The rearrangement joins TRBV28 to TRBJ1-2; D is unresolved. The germline V and J ends were trimmed by 11 bases and 8 bases, with 12 bases remaining between them. Germline lookup yields CDR1 MDHEN and CDR2 SYDVKM. The CDR3 consists of 10 residues. The CDR3 DNA reads TGTGCCGCGGGTTCAAACGGCTACACCTTC. Translating gives CAAGSNGYTF.

The chain employs TRBV6-2 or TRBV6-3 and TRBJ2-2, with 10 nucleotides matching TRBD2. V was clipped by 5 bases and J by 4 bases; unmatched bases: 13. Germline CDR1 and CDR2: MNHEY and SVGEGT. The CDR3 consists of 18 residues. The CDR3 region is CASSPRSSGGPGTGELFF. CDR3 nucleotide sequence: TGTGCCAGCAGTCCCCGGAGTAGCGGGGGGCCGGGCACCGGGGAGCTGTTTTTT.

The chain combines TRBV7-2 with TRBJ1-4; a weak D match, TRBD1 (6 bases). There are 21 residues in the CDR3. The germline CDR1 and CDR2 sequences are SGHTA and FQGNSA. Trimming shortened V by 0 bases and J by 0 bases, and 23 bases separated the two germline ends. CDR3: CASSLAGTGGAPGPTNEKLFF. As DNA, the CDR3 is TGTGCCAGCAGCTTAGCGGGGACCGGGGGGGCGCCTGGGCCAACTAATGAAAAACTGTTTTTT. Drawing the rest from reference TRBV7-2 and TRBJ1-4, the complete variable domain is GAGVSQSPSNKVTEKGKDVELRCDPISGHTALYWYRQSLGQGLEFLIYFQGNSAPDKSGLPSDRFSAERTGGSVSTLTIQRTQQEDSAVYLCASSLAGTGGAPGPTNEKLFFGSGTQLSVL.

This chain links TRBV24-1 with TRBJ2-1; 13 bases are shared with TRBD2. From germline, CDR1 is KGHDR and CDR2 SFDVKD. The CDR3 spans 15 residues. V shed 7 bases, J shed 4 bases, and the junction held 3 bases outside the gene matches. The CDR3 reads CATSEGLAGYNEQFF. DNA of the CDR3: TGTGCCACCAGCGAGGGACTAGCGGGGTACAATGAGCAGTTCTTC.

The chain links TRBV5-1 to TRBJ2-3, with D maybe TRBD1 (5 bases). Trimming left V 3 bases short and J 1 base short, with 15 bases between. Per the germline V gene, CDR1 is SGHRS and CDR2 is YFSETQ. The CDR3 length is 16 residues. The CDR3 DNA follows: TGCGCCAGCAGCTCCTGGGGAACAGGCCGCACAGATACGCAGTATTTT. It is translated as CASSSWGTGRTDTQYF.

The chain couples TRBV4-1 to TRBJ2-1; 11 nucleotides line up with TRBD2. CDR1 and CDR2 from the germline V gene are MGHRA and YSYEKL. The V gene end was trimmed by 0 bases and the J gene end by 4 bases; junction bases not matched to a gene: 11. The CDR3 has 19 residues. CDR3 sequence (DNA): TGCGCCAGCAGCCAAGACCATACCCGACTAGCGGGGACTTACAATGAGCAGTTCTTC. Protein sequence: CASSQDHTRLAGTYNEQFF.

The chain is built from TRBV9 and TRBJ1-2; TRBD1 agrees at 8 bases. The CDR3 covers 14 residues. V was pared by 4 bases and J by 2 bases, with 4 bases of the junction left unmatched. Germline-derived CDR1 and CDR2 are SGDLS and YYNGEE. CDR3 DNA: TGTGCCAGCAGCTACGACAGGGGAAACTATGGCTACACCTTC. As protein: CASSYDRGNYGYTF.

This chain uses TRBV6-1 with TRBJ1-2; 8 nucleotides line up with TRBD1. The V segment lost 3 bases and the J segment 2 bases; nucleotides outside the gene matches: 2. CDR3 length equals 14 residues. Germline CDR1 and CDR2: MNHNS and SASEGT. The CDR3 nucleotides read TGTGCCAGCAGTGAGCAGGGGGCCAACTATGGCTACACCTTC. This encodes CASSEQGANYGYTF.

The chain employs TRBV3-1 (or the pseudogene TRBV3-2) and TRBJ2-5; D call uncertain. Judging by the DNA end, TRBJ2-7 fits better; the J call may be wrong. The germline V gene encodes CDR1 LGHDT and CDR2 YNNKEL (reference sequence). The CDR3 is 15 amino acids. The CDR3 sequence: CASSQGLLASYEQYF. CDR3 bases: TGTGCCAGCAGCCAAGGACTTTTAGCTAGTTACGAGCAGTACTTC.

The rearrangement joins TRBV6-6 to TRBJ2-7; TRBD1 might be the D (5 bases). V shed 8 bases and J shed 6 bases, with 11 bases lying between them. CDR1 is MNHNY and CDR2 is SVGAGI in the germline V gene (reference sequence). The CDR3 is made up of 11 amino acids. CDR3 DNA: TGTGCCAGCGGGGCGGTGAGCGAGCAGTACTTC. This gives the protein CASGAVSEQYF.

This clone appeared a few times. The chain employs TRBV7-3 and TRBJ2-7; 11 positions agree with TRBD1. The V gene's germline CDR1 is SGHTA and CDR2 FQGTGA. This CDR3 contains 15 residues. Unmatched junction bases numbered 3, after V lost 2 bases and J lost 3 bases. The CDR3 is CASSLSGTGGYEQYF. The DNA of the CDR3 is TGTGCCAGCAGCTTATCCGGGACAGGGGGCTACGAGCAGTACTTC.

The chain has TRBV6-5 and TRBJ1-1, with 9 bases that match TRBD1. Germline V gives CDR1 MNHEY, CDR2 SVGAGI. The junction had 6 bases not matched to a gene; V was cut back by 6 bases and J by 7 bases. The length of the CDR3 is 13 residues. CDR3 residues: CASRRTGGGEAFF. The CDR3 DNA reads as TGTGCCAGCAGACGCACAGGGGGCGGTGAAGCTTTCTTT.

J is TRBJ2-1 and V is TRBV19; 11 nucleotides agree with TRBD2. This CDR3 region has 16 residues. Germline assignment: CDR1 LNHDA and CDR2 SQIVND (reference sequence). V lost 2 bases and J lost 9; bases outside the gene matches: 9. This CDR3 reads CASSILTGTSGGEQFF. CDR3 coding DNA: TGTGCCAGTAGTATACTAACCGGGACTAGCGGAGGTGAGCAGTTCTTC.

The rearrangement uses TRBV7-3 and TRBJ2-1; 14 bases agree with TRBD2. The CDR3 has 21 residues. Trimming at V came to 1 base and at J to 5 bases, leaving 16 bases not matched to a gene. Germline CDR1 SGHTA, CDR2 FQGTGA. CDR3 sequence (DNA): TGTGCCAGCAGCTTAAACTCCCCCGGACTAGCGGGGGGAAGGTTCCACAATGAGCAGTTCTTC. It yields the protein CASSLNSPGLAGGRFHNEQFF.

This clone was detected once. The genes are TRBV4-2 and TRBJ1-4, with D tentatively TRBD1 (6 bases). The CDR3 is 15 amino acids. Trimming took 4 bases from V and 5 from J, leaving 14 bases between them. In germline, CDR1 is LGHNA, CDR2 YNFKEQ. The CDR3 sequence is CASSLSGGRNEKLFF. The DNA for the CDR3 is TGTGCCAGCAGCCTCTCGGGGGGCAGAAATGAAAAACTGTTTTTT.

V gene TRBV28 combines with J gene TRBJ1-2; D perhaps matches TRBD1 (5 bases). Germline values: CDR1 MDHEN, CDR2 SYDVKM. The V end was cut by 4 bases, the J end by 10 bases, with 19 bases between. The CDR3 extends over 14 amino acids. Here the CDR3 DNA reads TGTGCCAGCAGTTCCACCGGCCGCCTAGGGGTCTACACCTTC. It is translated as CASSSTGRLGVYTF.

V is TRBV5-4 and J is TRBJ2-5, with TRBD1 matching over 7 bases. The V gene's germline CDR1 is SGHNT and CDR2 YYREEE (reference sequence). The CDR3 loop spans 14 amino acids. Losses at the gene ends were 3 bases for V and 0 bases for J; bases not matched to a gene: 2. The CDR3 is CASSSGQDQETQYF. The CDR3 nucleotides read TGTGCCAGCAGCTCCGGACAGGACCAAGAGACCCAGTACTTC. Combining the CDR3 with reference TRBV5-4 and TRBJ2-5 gives the whole variable domain ETGVTQSPTHLIKTRGQQVTLRCSSQSGHNTVSWYQQALGQGPQFIFQYYREEENGRGNFPPRFSGLQFPNYSSELNVNALELDDSALYLCASSSGQDQETQYFGPGTRLLVL.

This clone has just a few counts. The chain combines TRBV30 with TRBJ1-2, with 7 bases identical to TRBD1. Trimming removed 3 bases from V and 8 bases from J; junction bases left unmatched: 12. The length of the CDR3 is 14 residues. Germline CDR1 GTSNPN, CDR2 SVGIG (reference sequence). CDR3 amino acids: CAWRGQASVPGYTF. The CDR3 coding sequence is TGTGCCTGGAGAGGACAGGCCTCGGTCCCAGGCTACACCTTC.

This clone was seen once. The V call is TRBV13, the J call TRBJ2-7; the match to TRBD2 covers 9 bases. V trimming: 7 bases; J trimming: 0 bases; junction bases outside the gene matches: 4. CDR1 PRHDT and CDR2 FYEKMQ come from the germline V gene (reference sequence). This CDR3 spans 14 amino acids. This CDR3 reads CASKLAGDSYEQYF. The CDR3 DNA reads TGTGCCAGCAAGTTAGCGGGGGACTCCTACGAGCAGTACTTC.

The chain joins TRBV3-1 (or the pseudogene TRBV3-2) to TRBJ1-2; possibly TRBD1 for D (6 bases). Trimming removed 2 bases from V and 0 bases from J, with 7 bases in between. CDR3 length: 14 amino acids. Germline lookup yields CDR1 LGHDT and CDR2 YNNKEL (reference sequence). The CDR3 nucleotides read TGTGCCAGCAGCCAATCAGGGGCTAACTATGGCTACACCTTC. This gives the protein CASSQSGANYGYTF.

The V gene is TRBV7-8, the J gene TRBJ2-7; 12 bases line up with TRBD2. The CDR3 has 15 residues. Per the germline V gene, CDR1 is SGHVS and CDR2 is FQNEAQ. The V and J ends lost 4 bases and 8 bases, in that order; junction bases with no gene match: 9. The CDR3 nucleotides are TGTGCCAGCAGCTCGAGACTAGCGGGGGCTCCCAAGCAGTACTTC. Translating it yields CASSSRLAGAPKQYF.

The chain carries TRBV6-1 and TRBJ2-3, with 7 bases identical to TRBD1. This CDR3 spans 15 amino acids. Germline lookup yields CDR1 MNHNS and CDR2 SASEGT. V was pared by 1 base and J by 2 bases, with 3 bases of the junction left unmatched. CDR3 region: CASSEDRGPTDTQYF. The CDR3 region has the DNA TGTGCCAGCAGTGAAGACAGGGGTCCCACAGATACGCAGTATTTT.